What follows are 2 T cell receptor beta chains derived from one specimen sequenced in a study of blood T cell repertoires in COVID-19 (dated by TCRdb to about 2020). Library generation was performed with the immunoSEQ multiplex PCR assay. Drawn from immuneACCESS, this table holds only the in-frame rearrangements with V and J called that TCRdb kept. Clones are partly lost; checked studies trace under half to an unresolved V gene and leave the rest unexplained. The sample table shows fewer than 200,000 clones, and about 83% are seen once. Clones ranked in the top ten supply around 20% of the sample. Material for sequencing was peripheral blood. Receptors were obtained from a woman aged 70-85 years who had recovered from COVID-19.

This clone was picked up one time. This sequence joins TRBV11-2 and TRBJ2-2, with a possible D match to TRBD1 (6 bases). In germline, CDR1 is SGHAT, CDR2 FQNNGV. The CDR3 has 14 residues. V was cut by 7 bases and J by 4 bases, with 13 bases left in between. CDR3 in amino acids: CASIPDSSTGELFF. DNA for the CDR3: TGTGCCAGCATCCCGGACAGCTCCACCGGGGAGCTGTTTTTT.

The CDR3 reads CASSFGQTYEQYF. In DNA, the CDR3 is TGTGCCAGCAGTTTCGGACAGACTTACGAGCAGTACTTC. The V call is TRBV28, the J call TRBJ2-7, with D maybe TRBD1 (6 bases). The CDR3 consists of 13 residues. In germline, CDR1 is MDHEN, CDR2 SYDVKM. V was clipped by 3 bases and J by 4 bases, with 10 bases between them.